This T cell receptor (beta chain) was sequenced during a study of shared clonotypes between healthy human individuals (dated by TCRdb to 2020 to 2021). Study-wide context: The cohort included a few men and a couple of women between 18 and 49 years of age. Per donor, three plates each were used for CD4 naive and CD4 memory, two for CD8 naive, and one for CD8 memory. To estimate repertoire size and how much clonotypes are shared between individuals, the study performed deep sequencing of blood TCR repertoires from a handful of healthy adults. To increase sequencing depth and limit assay-specific biases, TCR repertoire library preparation and sequencing were carried out by different laboratories using diverse techniques. Between about 0.9 and 8.9 billion PBMCs per donor were obtained by leukapheresis. Summary of the overall study and its limitations: Rarefaction of sorted-subset datasets indicated incomplete sequencing despite the large sequencing depth. Naive subsets generally had larger estimated clonotype richness than memory subsets did. Compared with non-shared clonotypes, the clonotypes found in all four sorted-subset donors had higher generation probabilities. Approximately 5% of naive CD4, more than 3% of naive CD8, about 2.5% of memory CD4, and approximately 0.4% of memory CD8 clonotypes were shared across a few donors. Only blood was sampled, and tissue TCR repertoires likely differ from those in blood. The small number of donors limited the genetic and exposure-history diversity represented. Based on pairwise subsampling, the degree of clonotype sharing among donors was expected to be affected by sequencing depth.

From a lookup of the germline V gene (reference sequence), CDR1 and CDR2 are LNHDA and SQIVND. V is clipped by 3 bases and J by 5 bases, and the sequence between their germline boundaries is 13 bases long. The CDR3, cysteine through phenylalanine, is 15 amino acids long. Just the 45-base CDR3 DNA is kept, in frame starting at base 1. As regards this clone: Its antigen has not been determined. There are no base qualities to consult, and no much larger clone falls within one base.

Using the deep immunoSEQ assay, multiplex PCR amplified TCR CDR3 regions from genomic DNA. Extracted genomic DNA from each cell subset was spread evenly across all wells of several immunoSEQ 96-well plates, with each plate serving as a replicate. For sorted subsets, each replicate PCR was loaded with 200 ng genomic DNA, equivalent to 25,000 to 35,000 T cell genomes. Purified libraries were measured with a Qubit 3.0 fluorometer, size-checked on a Bioanalyzer 2100, and measured again with the KAPA Library Quantification kit. Every immunoSEQ 96-well plate was sequenced on a separate single-read 150-cycle Illumina NextSeq 550 flow cell. Regarding the original processing steps: Because the immunoSEQ output held only junctional sequences and lacked quality scores, the filtering could not match the filtering applied to full-length reads. Sequences were annotated with PyIR, a Python wrapper for IgBLAST v1.9, using IMGT germline references to assign V/J genes and CDR3. Reads were removed for weak V/J assignments (E-value above 1e-6), missing CDR3, stop codons, out-of-frame junctions, or ambiguous translated residues. V3J clonotypes were defined by identical inferred V gene, J gene, and CDR3 amino acid sequence. To compute the percentage overlap between repertoires, the number of shared unique clonotypes was divided by the size of the smaller repertoire. Richness of each repertoire was evaluated using RTK rarefaction, the Chao1 estimator, and Recon v2.1 estimates of unobserved clonotypes. Generation probabilities for all TCRbeta clonotypes obtained by the gDNA method from four donors were computed using OLGA. TCRdb holds this immuneACCESS table with in-frame rearrangements only. Some clones are missing; in checked studies, unresolved V genes explain under half, and the rest has no known cause. V, J and clone size are those of that table, while D and trimming were read from the DNA. Counted in this sample were under 1,900,000 clones; about 98.5% of them appeared once. The ten largest clones add up to 0.36% of the sample.

Healthy HIV-negative adults with no recently reported acute infections or vaccinations were included as donors. Every donor was a Caucasian adult residing in Nashville, Tennessee, USA. CD4+ T cells were enriched through magnetic negative selection, after which naive cells were positively selected on CD45RA and the remaining negative fraction served as the memory subset. Blood was collected by leukapheresis, and PBMCs were isolated by Ficoll-Histopaque density gradient centrifugation and then cryopreserved in liquid nitrogen vapor phase. Analytical flow cytometry was used to check the purity and quantity of every magnetically sorted T cell population. Each sorted fraction had its genomic DNA isolated and then quantified by UV absorbance on a Nanodrop 2000c.

Sequencing was carried out using naive CD4+ T cells sorted from blood. Taken with the paper, the label for cell subset or site translates to: CD45RA+ positively selected. The chain couples TRBV19 to TRBJ1-4; the D gene is perhaps TRBD1, from 6 matching bases. This clonotype was sampled from a man aged 25-40 years in good health. The DNA is TGTGCCAGTAGTATCCCGACAGGACTCAATGAAAAACTGTTTTTT. Its protein reads: CASSIPTGLNEKLFF.